The sequence of this T cell receptor beta chain was determined in a study of blood T cell repertoires in COVID-19. Study summary: Samples representing acute and convalescent COVID-19 were sourced from the United States, Italy and Spain. Nucleic acid was either cDNA or gDNA, and it came from T cells, B-cell-depleted T cells, or PBMCs.

With V trimmed by 0 bases and J by 9 bases, 17 bases remained unmatched. Germline assignment: CDR1 LGHNA and CDR2 YNFKEQ. The length of the CDR3 is 19 residues. Authors' analysis steps: Reference gene primer amplification gave estimated nucleated cell counts. The method was immunoSEQ multiplex PCR; TCRdb's version includes in-frame clones alone and lacks a portion of them. That table is the source of V, J and clone size, and D and trimming were worked out from the DNA. The table records some 150,000 clones, about 80% of them present only once. Sample: peripheral blood. This receptor was identified in a woman in her sixties with acute or convalescent COVID-19. The chain combines TRBV4-2 with TRBJ2-3; 11 nucleotides match TRBD2. The CDR3 coding sequence is TGTGCCAGCAGCCAAGATCGGAGACGGGCTAGCGGGGGGCGGGGAACGCAGTATTTT. As protein: CASSQDRRRASGGRGTQYF.